Sequencing of this T cell receptor (beta chain) was carried out in a study of a mutant IDH1 vaccine in newly diagnosed glioma (dated by TCRdb to the early 2020s). Looking at the study overall: Across visits V03 through V10, patients got a total of eight vaccinations, given in weeks 1, 3, 5, 7, 11, 15, 19 and 23. Prior to enrollment, patients had been given standard therapy consisting of radiotherapy alone, temozolomide alone, or radiochemotherapy with temozolomide, with the combination given to most patients. Peripheral blood samples were drawn at six visits, namely V03 (baseline), V05, V07, V10, V12 and V13. Vaccination was initiated 4-6 weeks after radiotherapy alone, or concurrently with temozolomide cycles in the chemotherapy-containing groups. Longitudinal TCRB deep sequencing was done for 25 treated patients, wherever samples were available for exploratory analyses. Of the approximately 33 patients who were treated, approximately 60% were male and around 38% were female, and the mean age was about 40 years. Here is what the overall study found, with its caveats: Changes in the top peripheral T cell clonotypes picked up by TCRB sequencing did not appear to be linked to pseudoprogression. Selection of PBMC samples for TCRB deep sequencing was based on availability. Vaccine-induced immune responses across multiple MHC alleles were detected in approximately 93% of patients. The authors stated that sample limitations prevented analyses of patient blood samples from being reproduced.

The CDR3 spans 16 residues, from the cysteine through the phenylalanine. Solely the CDR3 DNA is kept, with 48 bases framed from the first base. Trimming takes 2 bases off V and 5 bases off J; junction bases not matched to a gene: 9. The germline V gene gives CDR1 as LGHNA and CDR2 as YSLEER. To note about this clone: Its recognized antigen is unknown. Base qualities are not provided; no much larger clone lies one nucleotide away.

Explained via the paper, the time point label denotes: week 23, last vaccination. Each vaccine dose was 300 ug of a 20-mer mutant IDH1 peptide in Montanide, given subcutaneously with topical imiquimod. All donors had newly diagnosed IDH1-mutant astrocytomas of WHO grade 3 or 4 that showed loss of nuclear ATRX. The samples were drawn from NOA16, a multicentre, single-arm, open-label phase I trial in Germany that tested a mutant IDH1 peptide vaccine in humans for the first time. Genomic DNA for TCRB sequencing was extracted from EDTA blood using the DNeasy Blood and Tissue Kit. Libraries were constructed by the immunoSEQ multiplex PCR assay. Rearranged TCR beta chain sequences were amplified with the hsTCRB Kit following the manufacturer's protocol. Sequencing of TCRB libraries was carried out on an Illumina MiSeq. Under the source paper's analysis protocol: Demultiplexing, trimming and gene mapping were performed with the kit vendor's proprietary platform. This immuneACCESS table, as held by TCRdb, lists in-frame sequences with V and J called but not all clones. Of the missing ones, under half trace to an unresolved V gene in checked studies; the others have no known cause. V and J calls and clone size are given by that table; D and trimming were obtained from the DNA. The table for this sample lists about 53,000 clones; 80% to 90% of them were counted only once. Together, the top ten hold 6.5% to 9% of the sample.

The TCR sequence derives from a woman in her 40s with glioma. Some clones in this sample may be carry-over from other donors' samples. The chain employs TRBV4-3 and TRBJ2-7; 10 of the junction bases match TRBD1. The sequencing here drew on PBMCs, taken from a glioma patient whose treatment included an IDH1 peptide vaccine. The CDR3 region has the sequence CASSQNLPGQGNEQYF. The nucleotide sequence is given as TGCGCCAGCAGCCAAAACCTCCCGGGACAGGGGAACGAGCAGTACTTC.